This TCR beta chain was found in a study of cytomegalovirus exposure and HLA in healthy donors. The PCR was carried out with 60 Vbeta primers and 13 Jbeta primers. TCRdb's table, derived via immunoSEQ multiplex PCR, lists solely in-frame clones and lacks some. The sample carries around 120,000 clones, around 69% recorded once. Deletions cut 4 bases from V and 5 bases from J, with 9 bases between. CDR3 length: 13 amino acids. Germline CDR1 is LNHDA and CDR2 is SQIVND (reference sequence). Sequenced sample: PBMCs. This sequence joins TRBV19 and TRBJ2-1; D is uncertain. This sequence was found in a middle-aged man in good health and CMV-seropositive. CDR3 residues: CASSTPRNNEQFF. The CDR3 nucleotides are TGTGCCAGTAGTACGCCCAGAAACAATGAGCAGTTCTTC.